Listed below are T cell receptor beta chains from one sample, sequenced in a study of CD8 T cells in Susac syndrome. TCRdb re-called the immunoSEQ multiplex PCR reads through MiXCR, storing one row per CDR3 protein. The table lists approximately 110,000 distinct CDR3 sequences, approximately 95% of them singletons. The sample consisted of CD8+ T cells from PBMCs. Source of these receptors: a human donor with multiple sclerosis. Both conserved end residues are part of each CDR3. D genes are given only for firm matches. Size tells how often a clone was seen (once, few, many) or the class of an expanded clone, and some rows leave it out.

d_gene	v_gene	j_gene	abundance	CDR3aa	CDR3nt
.	TRBV6-1	TRBJ1-1	.	CASSEFLGTRDTEAFF	TGTGCCAGCAGTGAATTTTTGGGGACACGGGACACTGAAGCTTTCTTT
TRBD2	TRBV6-5	TRBJ2-1	.	CASRWGGGAYNEQFF	TGTGCCAGCAGGTGGGGGGGAGGGGCCTACAATGAGCAGTTCTTC
.	TRBV29-1	TRBJ2-1	.	CSVEGAVAGREQFF	TGCAGCGTTGAAGGGGCAGTCGCAGGTCGTGAGCAGTTCTTC
.	TRBV20-1	TRBJ2-7	.	CSARAGGLYEQYF	TGCAGTGCTAGAGCTGGGGGGCTCTACGAGCAGTACTTC
.	TRBV25-1	TRBJ2-5	.	CASTGTPGTGETQYF	TGTGCCAGCACCGGGACTCCCGGTACGGGGGAGACCCAGTACTTC
TRBD1	TRBV29-1	TRBJ1-2	.	CSVAGQGYGYTF	TGCAGCGTTGCGGGACAGGGCTATGGCTACACCTTC
TRBD1	TRBV28	TRBJ2-7	.	CASSTRRDSSSGDRVYEQYF	TGTGCCAGCAGCACTCGCCGGGACTCCTCTAGTGGGGACAGGGTCTACGAGCAGTACTTC
.	TRBV30	TRBJ1-1	.	CAWSVFTNTEAFF	TGTGCCTGGAGTGTATTCACTAACACTGAAGCTTTCTTT
.	TRBV7-9	TRBJ2-3	.	CASSFPLEDTQYF	TGTGCCAGCAGCTTCCCCCTCGAGGATACGCAGTATTTT
.	TRBV30	TRBJ2-1	.	CAWKGVSSYNEQFF	TGTGCCTGGAAGGGGGTAAGCTCCTACAATGAGCAGTTCTTC
TRBD2	TRBV5-4	TRBJ2-4	.	CASSFSLAGGDIQYF	TGTGCCAGCAGCTTCAGTTTGGCGGGAGGTGACATTCAGTACTTC
TRBD2	TRBV12-3/TRBV12-4	TRBJ2-1	.	CASIPGGAYNEQFF	TGTGCCAGCATCCCCGGGGGGGCCTACAATGAGCAGTTCTTC
.	TRBV6-1	TRBJ2-2	.	CASSDLYTGELFF	TGTGCCAGCAGTGATTTATACACCGGGGAGCTGTTTTTT
.	TRBV9	TRBJ2-3	.	CASSVEGSGDTQYF	TGTGCCAGCAGCGTAGAGGGGTCAGGCGATACGCAGTATTTT
.	TRBV18	TRBJ2-3	.	CASSPMRGEADTQYF	TGTGCCAGCTCCCCCATGAGGGGGGAGGCAGATACGCAGTATTTT
.	TRBV9	TRBJ2-7	.	CASSVGGDSYEQYF	TGTGCCAGCAGCGTAGGGGGGGACTCCTACGAGCAGTACTTC
.	TRBV5-4	TRBJ2-2	few	CASSLVPGELFF	TGTGCCAGCAGCTTGGTACCTGGGGAGCTGTTTTTT
TRBD1	TRBV6-5	TRBJ1-3	.	CASSETGAGNTIYF	TGTGCCAGCAGTGAAACAGGGGCTGGAAACACCATATATTTT
.	TRBV15	TRBJ1-5	.	CATSRSPHGLPQHF	TGTGCCACCAGCAGATCCCCCCACGGCTTACCCCAGCATTTT
TRBD1	TRBV13	TRBJ2-7	.	CASSSWDRGYEQYF	TGTGCCAGCAGCTCCTGGGACAGGGGTTACGAGCAGTACTTC
TRBD1	TRBV5-1	TRBJ2-1	.	CASSRTQGKADNEQFF	TGCGCCAGCAGCCGCACACAGGGGAAGGCAGACAATGAGCAGTTCTTC
.	TRBV12-5	TRBJ2-3	.	CASASERGGGTDTQYF	TGTGCTAGTGCCTCCGAACGGGGCGGGGGCACAGATACGCAGTATTTT
.	TRBV4-1	TRBJ2-7	.	CASSPTSGYEQYF	TGCGCCAGCAGCCCGACGTCCGGGTACGAGCAGTACTTC
.	TRBV7-9	TRBJ1-2	.	CASSLGTGSRYGYTF	TGTGCCAGCAGCTTAGGAACAGGGTCTCGCTATGGCTACACCTTC
.	TRBV5-4	TRBJ2-5	.	CASSPGWEETQYF	TGTGCCAGCAGCCCCGGGTGGGAAGAGACCCAGTACTTC
.	TRBV7-9	TRBJ2-5	.	CASSFVWGQETQYF	TGTGCCAGCAGCTTCGTCTGGGGCCAAGAGACCCAGTACTTC
.	TRBV5-6	TRBJ2-3	.	CASSLPASTDTQYF	TGTGCCAGCAGCTTGCCGGCTAGCACAGATACGCAGTATTTT
.	TRBV5-6	TRBJ1-2	.	CASSPVTGTDYGYTF	TGTGCCAGCAGCCCGGTTACAGGGACGGATTATGGCTACACCTTC
TRBD1	TRBV15	TRBJ2-5	.	CATISGQGVSAVETQYF	TGTGCCACCATTTCGGGACAGGGGGTCTCGGCGGTAGAGACCCAGTACTTC
.	TRBV7-8	TRBJ2-1	.	CASSPRGEFNEQFF	TGTGCCAGCAGCCCACGAGGGGAGTTCAATGAGCAGTTCTTC
.	TRBV28	TRBJ1-1	.	CASSSSGTVEAFF	TGTGCCAGCAGTTCCTCCGGGACGGTTGAAGCTTTCTTT
.	TRBV5-6	TRBJ2-3	.	CASSANRVDTQYF	TGTGCCAGCAGCGCCAACAGGGTGGATACGCAGTATTTT
TRBD1	TRBV19	TRBJ1-2	.	CASSRGRQGAGGYTF	TGTGCCAGTAGCCGGGGCCGTCAGGGGGCTGGTGGCTACACCTTC
.	TRBV6-1	TRBJ1-2	once	CASSPVPFQGSYGYTF	TGTGCCAGCAGTCCCGTCCCTTTCCAGGGATCCTATGGCTACACCTTC
TRBD1	TRBV29-1	TRBJ2-1	.	CSVTGDRYNEQFF	TGCAGCGTTACAGGGGATCGCTACAATGAGCAGTTCTTC
TRBD1	TRBV7-9	TRBJ2-5	few	CASSTLQGPETQYF	TGTGCCAGCAGCACCCTACAGGGGCCAGAGACCCAGTACTTC
.	TRBV7-9	TRBJ2-1	.	CASSPPNPRTSASNEQFF	TGTGCCAGCAGCCCTCCCAACCCACGGACGTCGGCATCGAATGAGCAGTTCTTC
.	TRBV12-5	TRBJ2-1	.	CASGFQVRNNEQFF	TGTGCTAGTGGTTTCCAGGTGAGAAACAATGAGCAGTTCTTC
TRBD1	TRBV15	TRBJ1-4	.	CATSRDRVPGGHEKLFF	TGTGCCACCAGCAGAGACCGGGTTCCAGGGGGCCATGAAAAACTGTTTTTT
TRBD1	TRBV5-5	TRBJ1-6	once	CASSSTGQGGSPLHF	TGTGCCAGCAGCTCGACAGGACAGGGAGGCTCACCCCTCCACTTT
.	TRBV30	TRBJ2-6	.	CAWTRGAPGANVLTF	TGTGCCTGGACCCGGGGGGCACCTGGGGCCAACGTCCTGACTTTC
TRBD1	TRBV12-5	TRBJ2-2	.	CASGSSPGTGHGELFF	TGTGCTAGTGGTTCGAGCCCCGGGACAGGCCACGGGGAGCTGTTTTTT
.	TRBV6-5	TRBJ2-2	.	CASSYPYPGELFF	TGTGCCAGCAGTTACCCCTACCCCGGGGAGCTGTTTTTT
.	TRBV28	TRBJ2-5	.	CASSRPRQGGETQYF	TGTGCCAGCTCTAGGCCCCGGCAGGGTGGGGAGACCCAGTACTTC
TRBD2	TRBV27	TRBJ2-1	.	CASSYPGLAGGPYNEQFF	TGTGCCAGCAGTTATCCGGGACTAGCGGGGGGGCCCTACAATGAGCAGTTCTTC
.	TRBV6-5	TRBJ2-3	once	CASSYRLQGSDTQYF	TGTGCCAGCAGTTACCGACTACAGGGCTCAGATACGCAGTATTTT
.	TRBV24-1	TRBJ2-1	.	CATSEAGANEQFF	TGTGCCACCAGTGAGGCCGGGGCGAATGAGCAGTTCTTC
TRBD1	TRBV13	TRBJ2-3	.	CASSLGRGKQYF	TGTGCCAGCAGCCTGGGCAGGGGGAAGCAGTATTTT
TRBD2	TRBV6-5	TRBJ2-3	.	CASSYAPLAGGVDTQYF	TGTGCCAGCAGTTACGCCCCACTGGCGGGAGGGGTAGATACGCAGTATTTT
.	TRBV20-1	TRBJ2-1	.	CSARNGAYNEQFF	TGCAGTGCTCGAAACGGGGCTTACAATGAGCAGTTCTTC
.	TRBV9	TRBJ2-1	.	CASSPTGLSSYNEQFF	TGTGCCAGCAGCCCCACCGGACTTAGCTCCTACAATGAGCAGTTCTTC
.	TRBV28	TRBJ2-7	.	CASSPPAVYEQYF	TGTGCCAGCAGTCCCCCCGCAGTTTACGAGCAGTACTTC
TRBD1	TRBV7-9	TRBJ2-2	.	CASSKDRGPGELFF	TGTGCCAGCAGCAAGGACAGGGGGCCCGGGGAGCTGTTTTTT